The clone carrying this T cell receptor beta chain was seen at least ten times. Antigen specificity is unknown. Gene labels here are mouse ones. Read sequence stops 4 residues before the CDR3 end, and the germline J gene provides the missing end. Germline CDR1 reads MNHDT; CDR2 reads YYDKIL. V shed 7 bases and J 4 bases; nucleotides not matched to a gene: 7. The CDR3 sequence is 15 residues long. Pooled cutaneous lymph node cells were sorted using CD4, CD8alpha, NKG2D, NKG2ACE and other markers. The data are from a study of CD8+ T cells in alopecia areata. As for the study in general: Recipients were approximately 6-11-week-old female C3H/HeJ mice grafted with skin from roughly 6-12-month-old C3H/HeJ donors with spontaneous alopecia.

Study-wide points: Sequenced scalp T cells also include alphabeta T cells resident in normal skin.

RNA was extracted and reverse transcribed into cDNA as the sequencing template. Sequenced by immunoSEQ multiplex PCR; TCRdb stores in-frame clones only, minus some. The sample holds approximately 300,000 clones, and no clone turns up only once. The rearrangement links TRBV17 to TRBJ2-2, with 9 bases aligning to TRBD2. Sequences were obtained from CD4+ T cells sorted from a lymph node. This clonotype was obtained from a C3H/HeJ mouse with alopecia areata. The MHC haplotype recorded for the strain is H2-k. CDR3 bases read: TGTGCTAGCACCTCACTGGGGGGAGGCACCGGG. Its translation is CASTSLGGGTG. The entire CDR3 protein is CASTSLGGGTGQLYF.